The T cell receptor (beta chain) under discussion was sequenced for a study of cytomegalovirus exposure and HLA in healthy donors. CDR1 is GTSNPN and CDR2 is SVGIG in the germline V gene (reference sequence). The CDR3 consists of 12 residues. V gave up 3 bases and J gave up 0 bases, with 5 bases separating them. Study observations and caveats: It was confirmed in vitro that a few of the CMV-associated chains were specific for CMV antigens.

Clones were sequenced by immunoSEQ multiplex PCR, and TCRdb holds only the in-frame ones, with some missing. The sample includes roughly 300,000 clones, roughly 87% of them seen just once. This clone occurred a few times. Its antigen is currently unknown. J is TRBJ1-1 and V is TRBV30; D remains ambiguous. Specimen: PBMCs. This receptor was obtained from a woman aged 25 to 39 in good health and CMV-seropositive. The CDR3 sequence is CAWRGMNTEAFF. CDR3 nucleotides: TGTGCCTGGAGGGGAATGAACACTGAAGCTTTCTTT. Full variable domain (remainder filled in from reference TRBV30 and TRBJ1-1): SQTIHQWPATLVQPVGSPLSLECTVEGTSNPNLYWYRQAAGRGLQLLFYSVGIGQISSEVPQNLSASRPQDRQFILSSKKLLLSDSGFYLCAWRGMNTEAFFGQGTRLTVV.